The 9 T cell receptor beta chains presented below share a single source sample, sequenced in a study of T cell responses to AZD1222 COVID-19 vaccine. Some clones are missing from TCRdb's copy, which holds only in-frame ones; the method was immunoSEQ multiplex PCR. The repertoire has about 120,000 clones, roughly 90% of them found once; the top ten carry 1.5% to 1.7%. Sequenced here: peripheral blood, sampled on day 0 of AZD1222 vaccination. Source of these receptors: an adult in good health.

V gene TRBV29-1 combines with J gene TRBJ2-2; D gene uncertain. Trimming pared 4 bases from V and 2 bases from J, leaving 11 bases between. The CDR3 length is 14 residues. From germline, CDR1 is SQVTM and CDR2 ANQGSEA. In nucleotides, the CDR3 is TGCAGCGTTGTCGGGTCCCGAAACACCGGGGAGCTGTTTTTT. As protein: CSVVGSRNTGELFF.

This chain connects TRBV9 to TRBJ2-3; D gene unclear. Trimming pared 1 base from V and 6 bases from J, leaving 6 bases between. The CDR3 totals 12 residues. Germline values: CDR1 SGDLS, CDR2 YYNGEE. CDR3 region: CASSVSRDTQYF. CDR3 nucleotide sequence: TGTGCCAGCAGCGTAAGCCGTGATACGCAGTATTTT.

This clone was found once. Here the CDR3 reads CASSEGQGFKLGTDTQYF. CDR3 coding DNA: TGTGCCAGCAGTGAGGGACAGGGTTTCAAACTCGGCACAGATACGCAGTATTTT. J is TRBJ2-3 and V is TRBV2; 9 positions match TRBD1. Per germline, CDR1 SNHLY and CDR2 FYNNEI. Trimming removed 3 bases from V and 1 base from J; junction bases left unmatched: 11. The CDR3 spans 18 residues. Drawing the rest from reference TRBV2 and TRBJ2-3, the complete variable domain is EPEVTQTPSHQVTQMGQEVILRCVPISNHLYFYWYRQILGQKVEFLVSFYNNEISEKSEIFDDQFSVERPDGSNFTLKIRSTKLEDSAMYFCASSEGQGFKLGTDTQYFGPGTRLTVL.

This sequence joins TRBV27 and TRBJ1-5; perhaps TRBD1 as D (5 bases). The V and J ends lost 6 bases and 1 base respectively, with 16 bases between them. The CDR3 runs 16 residues. Germline CDR1 MNHEY, CDR2 SMNVEV (reference sequence). In nucleotides, the CDR3 is TGTGCCAGCAGCTGGGGCGGCAGGGTGAGCAATCAGCCCCAGCATTTT. Translating it yields CASSWGGRVSNQPQHF.

V usage is TRBV5-1 and J usage is TRBJ2-7, with no clear D. The CDR3 loop spans 14 amino acids. The V end was cut by 0 bases, the J end by 4 bases, with 11 bases between. The germline V gene encodes CDR1 SGHRS and CDR2 YFSETQ. The CDR3 nucleotides are TGCGCCAGCAGCTTGGAGTTGGCCCTATACGAGCAGTACTTC. Translation gives CASSLELALYEQYF.

This clone was observed a single time. The genes are TRBV19 and TRBJ1-3; tentative D call: TRBD1 (6 bases). The V and J ends lost 1 base and 0 bases respectively, with 10 bases between them. The CDR3 extends over 16 amino acids. CDR1 is LNHDA and CDR2 is SQIVND in the germline V gene (reference sequence). CDR3 coding DNA: TGTGCCAGTAGTATAGCTGGACAGTCCTCTGGAAACACCATATATTTT. Protein product: CASSIAGQSSGNTIYF.

This chain joins TRBV9 and TRBJ2-7; 8 positions agree with TRBD2. CDR1 is SGDLS and CDR2 is YYNGEE in the germline V gene. V dropped 0 bases and J dropped 1; count of bases not matched to a gene: 0. This CDR3 is built from 14 residues. In DNA, the CDR3 is TGTGCCAGCAGCGTAGCTAGCGGGTCCTACGAGCAGTACTTC. Protein: CASSVASGSYEQYF.

The V gene is TRBV5-1, the J gene TRBJ1-4; no reliable D call. Germline V gives CDR1 SGHRS, CDR2 YFSETQ. V lost 0 bases, J lost 7 bases, and 7 bases lay in between. The CDR3 contains 13 residues. CDR3 region: CASSLDGSEKLFF. For the CDR3, the DNA is TGCGCCAGCAGCTTGGATGGTTCTGAAAAACTGTTTTTT. The full variable domain, with the rest looked up from reference TRBV5-1 and TRBJ1-4, is KAGVTQTPRYLIKTRGQQVTLSCSPISGHRSVSWYQQTPGQGLQFLFEYFSETQRNKGNFPGRFSGRQFSNSRSEMNVSTLELGDSALYLCASSLDGSEKLFFGSGTQLSVL.

The chain couples TRBV30 to TRBJ2-5, with 7 bases aligning to TRBD1. The CDR3 totals 14 residues. Trimming at V came to 5 bases and at J to 1 base, leaving 7 bases not matched to a gene. Germline V gives CDR1 GTSNPN, CDR2 SVGIG (reference sequence). The CDR3 sequence is CAWDLDRTQETQYF. CDR3 coding DNA: TGTGCCTGGGACCTGGACAGGACCCAAGAGACCCAGTACTTC.